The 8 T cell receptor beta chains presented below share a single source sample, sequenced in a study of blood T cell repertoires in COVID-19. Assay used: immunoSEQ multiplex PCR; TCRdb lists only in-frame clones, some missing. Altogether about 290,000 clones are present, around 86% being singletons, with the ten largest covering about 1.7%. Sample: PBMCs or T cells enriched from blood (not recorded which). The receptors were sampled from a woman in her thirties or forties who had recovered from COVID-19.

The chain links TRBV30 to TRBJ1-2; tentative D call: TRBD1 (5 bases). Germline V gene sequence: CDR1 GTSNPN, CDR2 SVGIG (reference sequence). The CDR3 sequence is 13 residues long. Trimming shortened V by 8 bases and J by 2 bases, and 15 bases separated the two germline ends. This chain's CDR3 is CAASDGGNYGYTF. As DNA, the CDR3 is TGTGCCGCCTCGGACGGGGGAAACTATGGCTACACCTTC. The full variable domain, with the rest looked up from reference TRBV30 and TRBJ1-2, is SQTIHQWPATLVQPVGSPLSLECTVEGTSNPNLYWYRQAAGRGLQLLFYSVGIGQISSEVPQNLSASRPQDRQFILSSKKLLLSDSGFYLCAASDGGNYGYTFGSGTRLTVV.

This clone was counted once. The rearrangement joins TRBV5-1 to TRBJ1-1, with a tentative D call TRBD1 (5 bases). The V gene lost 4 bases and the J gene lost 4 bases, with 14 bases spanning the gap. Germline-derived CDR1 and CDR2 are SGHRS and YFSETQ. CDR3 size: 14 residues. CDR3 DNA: TGCGCCAGCAGCAGCTCGGGGGGTTTCACTGAAGCTTTCTTT. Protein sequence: CASSSSGGFTEAFF.

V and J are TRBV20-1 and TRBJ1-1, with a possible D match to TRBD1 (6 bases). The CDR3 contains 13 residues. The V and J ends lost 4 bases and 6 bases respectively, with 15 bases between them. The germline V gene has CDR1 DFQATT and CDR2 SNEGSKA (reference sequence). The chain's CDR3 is CSAIDQGIAEAFF. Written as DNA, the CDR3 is TGCAGTGCTATTGACCAGGGGATAGCTGAAGCTTTCTTT.

The CDR3 reads CASSPRTGTNTGELFF. The CDR3 DNA follows: TGTGCCAGCAGCCCTAGGACAGGGACGAACACCGGGGAGCTGTTTTTT. The chain employs TRBV9 and TRBJ2-2, with TRBD1 matching 8 bases. Germline values: CDR1 SGDLS, CDR2 YYNGEE. This CDR3 is 16 amino acids long. Losses at the gene ends were 4 bases for V and 0 bases for J; bases not matched to a gene: 5.

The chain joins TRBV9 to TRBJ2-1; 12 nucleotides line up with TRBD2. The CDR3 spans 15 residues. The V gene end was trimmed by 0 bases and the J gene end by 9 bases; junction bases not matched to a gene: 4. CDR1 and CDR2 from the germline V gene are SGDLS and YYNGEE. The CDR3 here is CASSVGLAGASEQFF. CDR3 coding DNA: TGTGCCAGCAGCGTAGGACTAGCGGGAGCTTCTGAGCAGTTCTTC.

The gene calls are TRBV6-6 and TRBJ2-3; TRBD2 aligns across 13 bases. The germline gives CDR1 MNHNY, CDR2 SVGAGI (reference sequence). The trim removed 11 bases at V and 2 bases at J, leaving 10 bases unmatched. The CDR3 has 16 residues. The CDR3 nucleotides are TGTGCCGGCGCCGGGGGACTAGCGGGAAACACAGATACGCAGTATTTT. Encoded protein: CAGAGGLAGNTDTQYF.

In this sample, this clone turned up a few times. This chain's CDR3 is CSVSQRGADNEQFF. CDR3 bases: TGCAGCGTCTCCCAGCGGGGGGCCGACAATGAGCAGTTCTTC. The chain is built from TRBV29-1 and TRBJ2-1; TRBD2 matches 9 bases. V shed 6 bases and J 5 bases; nucleotides not matched to a gene: 8. This CDR3 is 14 amino acids long. Germline values: CDR1 SQVTM, CDR2 ANQGSEA.

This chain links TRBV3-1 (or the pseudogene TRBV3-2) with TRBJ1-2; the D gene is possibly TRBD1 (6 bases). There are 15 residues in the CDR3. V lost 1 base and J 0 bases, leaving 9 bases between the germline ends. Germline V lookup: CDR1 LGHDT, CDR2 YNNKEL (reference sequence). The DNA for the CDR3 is TGTGCCAGCAGCCAAGGACAGGAGACTAACTATGGCTACACCTTC. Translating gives CASSQGQETNYGYTF.